Listed here are 8 T cell receptor beta chains from one sample, sequenced in a study of regulatory T cells in long-lasting Graves disease. The time point denotes: persistent/refractory GD, antithyroid drugs over 5 years with positive TRAb. PBMCs were the source of the RNA used for TCR sequencing. In building TCR beta libraries, iRepertoire HTBI primers were used together with Arm-PCR of CDR3 regions. TCRdb reprocessed the multiplex PCR reads via MiXCR and lists one record per CDR3 protein. This sample yields under 450,000 distinct CDR3 sequences, of which roughly 24% are seen a single time; approximately 30% belongs to the top ten. The input for sequencing was peripheral blood mononuclear cells (PBMCs), taken when the disease was refractory, from a patient treated with antithyroid drugs. The receptor set was obtained from a woman between 40 and 50 years old with Graves disease.

Only a few counts were recorded for this clonotype. The gene calls are TRBV11-2 and TRBJ2-3, with 8 bases fitting TRBD1. CDR1 is SGHAT and CDR2 is FQNNGV in the germline V gene. Trimming removed 8 bases from V and 3 bases from J; junction bases left unmatched: 7. This CDR3 is 14 amino acids long. CDR3 amino acids: CASGTRQGTDTQYF. CDR3 sequence (DNA): TGTGCCAGCGGAACCCGACAGGGGACAGATACGCAGTATTTT.

In this sample, this clonotype turned up a few times. The chain couples TRBV7-9 to TRBJ1-2; D is perhaps TRBD1 (5 bases). Germline-derived CDR1 and CDR2 are SEHNR and FQNEAQ (reference sequence). Trimming stripped 3 bases from V and 3 bases from J, with 14 bases between. CDR3 length: 15 amino acids. DNA of the CDR3: TGTGCCAGCAGCTTCCAGAGACAGTCCTACTATGGCTACACCTTC. Translated: CASSFQRQSYYGYTF.

This clonotype occurred many times. This sequence may be a read error, since a much larger clone differs from it by one base. J is TRBJ2-7 and V is TRBV2; no clear D. Trimming stripped 8 bases from V and 3 bases from J, with 5 bases between. The CDR3 has 10 residues. CDR1 is SNHLY and CDR2 is FYNNEI in the germline V gene. The CDR3 nucleotides are TGTGCCAGCGGCGACTACGAGCAGTACTTC. Its protein product is CASGDYEQYF.

Turning to this clonotype: A far larger clone is off by one base, so a read error is likely. The V gene is TRBV6-8, the J gene TRBJ1-2, with D possibly being TRBD1 (5 bases). Per germline, CDR1 MNHGY and CDR2 SAAAGT. The CDR3 sequence is 13 residues long. The CDR3 sequence is CASSHSDTGGYTF. CDR3 DNA: TGTGCCAGCAGTCACTCGGACACCGGTGGCTACACCTTC.

This clonotype occurred many times. The V call is TRBV20-1, the J call TRBJ2-5; TRBD2 matches 10 bases. From germline, CDR1 is DFQATT and CDR2 SNEGSKA (reference sequence). V trimming: 4 bases; J trimming: 4 bases; junction bases outside the gene matches: 6. The CDR3 extends over 14 amino acids. The CDR3 DNA sequence: TGCAGTGCTATCCGGACTAGCGGCCTAGAGACCCAGTACTTC. Its protein product is CSAIRTSGLETQYF.

The table lists this clonotype with a few counts. The chain couples TRBV20-1 to TRBJ1-1, with a weak D call TRBD1 (6 bases). Germline V gives CDR1 DFQATT, CDR2 SNEGSKA (reference sequence). The CDR3 spans 14 residues. Trimming removed 5 bases from V and 1 base from J, with 14 bases in between. Here the CDR3 reads CSAQQGRWNTEAFF. The CDR3 DNA reads as TGCAGTGCTCAACAGGGCCGGTGGAACACTGAAGCTTTCTTT.

The table lists this clonotype with many counts. CDR3 bases: TGTGCCAGCAGTTTAGTCCCAGGCCTCGGGCAGCCCCAGCATTTT. Protein sequence: CASSLVPGLGQPQHF. This chain links TRBV12-3 or TRBV12-4 with TRBJ1-5; D not resolved. Trimming pared 1 base from V and 7 bases from J, leaving 14 bases between. CDR3 length: 15 amino acids.

This clonotype turned up a few times. The chain couples TRBV11-1 to TRBJ2-7; D gene uncertain. The CDR3 loop spans 14 amino acids. The germline V gene has CDR1 SGHAT and CDR2 FQDESV (reference sequence). The V gene lost 1 base and the J gene lost 2 bases, with 9 bases spanning the gap. The CDR3 sequence: CASSLGEQTYEQYF. The CDR3 nucleotides are TGTGCCAGCAGCTTAGGTGAACAGACCTACGAGCAGTACTTC.